The rows below give T cell receptor beta chains drawn from one sample of a study of vaccination and CD4 T cells after COVID-19. TCRdb analysed the PCR reads with MiXCR anew, one entry per CDR3 protein. The repertoire includes roughly 10,000 distinct CDR3 sequences, approximately 48% of them detected once, and around 22% sits in the top ten. These TCRs are of unknown antigen specificity. Sequenced: CD4+ T cells from blood, cultured in vitro. These receptors were taken from a human donor in good health. Both conserved end residues are part of each CDR3. The D gene is left open where the match is weak. Clone sizes are given selectively: once, few, many, or a class where the clone is expanded.

CDR3 protein: CASTAWGNTGELFF; CDR3 DNA: TGTGCCAGTACCGCGTGGGGGAACACCGGGGAGCTGTTTTTT; V gene: TRBV19; clone size: NA; J gene: TRBJ2-2; D gene: NA
CDR3 protein: CASSLSQDTEAFF; CDR3 DNA: TGTGCCAGCAGCTTGAGCCAGGACACTGAAGCTTTCTTT; V gene: TRBV5-4; clone size: few; J gene: TRBJ1-1; D gene: NA
CDR3 protein: CASSEYQGIRVTEAFF; CDR3 DNA: TGTGCCAGCAGTGAATATCAGGGGATTCGGGTCACTGAAGCTTTCTTT; V gene: TRBV2; clone size: NA; J gene: TRBJ1-1; D gene: NA
CDR3 protein: CASTYGGAGGRYGYTF; CDR3 DNA: TGTGCCAGCACCTACGGGGGGGCAGGGGGCCGGTATGGCTACACCTTC; V gene: TRBV7-2; clone size: few; J gene: TRBJ1-2; D gene: TRBD1
CDR3 protein: CAVAEPYNEQFF; CDR3 DNA: TGTGCCGTAGCGGAACCCTACAATGAGCAGTTCTTC; V gene: TRBV10-3; clone size: once; J gene: TRBJ2-1; D gene: NA
CDR3 protein: CASSTLDLGSYNEQFF; CDR3 DNA: TGTGCCAGCAGCACCCTAGACCTGGGCTCCTACAATGAGCAGTTCTTC; V gene: TRBV7-8; clone size: NA; J gene: TRBJ2-1; D gene: NA
CDR3 protein: CASLGRFGQGLYEQYF; CDR3 DNA: TGTGCCAGCCTGGGCCGATTTGGACAGGGGCTCTACGAGCAGTACTTC; V gene: TRBV6-1; clone size: hyperexpanded; J gene: TRBJ2-7; D gene: TRBD1
CDR3 protein: CASSVRVDQETQYF; CDR3 DNA: TGTGCCAGCAGCGTGAGGGTGGACCAAGAGACCCAGTACTTC; V gene: TRBV9; clone size: NA; J gene: TRBJ2-5; D gene: NA
CDR3 protein: CASTRLAGTRATGELFF; CDR3 DNA: TGTGCCAGCACGAGACTAGCGGGGACTCGAGCCACCGGGGAGCTGTTTTTT; V gene: TRBV2; clone size: NA; J gene: TRBJ2-2; D gene: TRBD2
CDR3 protein: CASSVAGTGANVLTF; CDR3 DNA: TGTGCCAGCAGTGTAGCGGGAACTGGGGCCAACGTCCTGACTTTC; V gene: TRBV6-2/TRBV6-3; clone size: NA; J gene: TRBJ2-6; D gene: TRBD2